This T cell receptor (beta chain) stems from a study of T cell clonotyping in hematopoietic cell transplantation. Study in general: Pretransplant recipient samples were taken after cytoreduction.

Study-wide points: No sorting was done, leaving CD4 and CD8 contributions mixed. Recipient TCR diversity dropped after transplant; expanded clonotypes rose from day 30 to 180.

The method was immunoSEQ multiplex PCR; TCRdb's version includes in-frame clones alone and lacks a portion of them. The table records tens of thousands of clones, 70% to 90% of them present only once. CDR3 length: 15 amino acids. Germline CDR1 MDHEN, CDR2 SYDVKM. V gave up 2 bases and J gave up 5 bases, with 15 bases separating them. Time point here: recipient sample about 28 days before transplant, after cytoreduction. Samples: about 28 days before transplant, then days 30, 100 and 180 after. This clone was observed a single time. Antigen specificity is unknown. This TCR derives from a man aged 55 to 70 with biphenotypic leukemia. Some clones in this sample may be carry-over from other donors' samples. The source material was peripheral blood mononuclear cells, sampled before stem cell transplant. J is TRBJ1-2 and V is TRBV28; D possibly corresponds to TRBD1 (6 bases). The CDR3 DNA reads TGTGCCAGCAGTTTAAGTTTTATCAGGGGTTATGGCTACACCTTC. Amino acids: CASSLSFIRGYGYTF.